The 17 T cell receptor beta chains below all came from one sample that was sequenced in a study of Ad26.COV2.S vaccination and SARS-CoV-2 variants. Some clones are missing from TCRdb's copy, which holds only in-frame ones; the method was immunoSEQ multiplex PCR. The sample has roughly 460,000 clones, roughly 87% seen once. The treatment is: 15 to 20 received Ad26.COV2.S at low or high dose, single or two shots; roughly five received placebo; per-sample allocation not given. Sampling was done on day 63 after the first vaccine or placebo injection. The sequenced sample was peripheral blood, obtained in a trial of Ad26.COV2.S vaccine versus placebo. All receptors come from a person aged 18-65 years who received the Ad26.COV2.S COVID-19 vaccine or a placebo.

The chain employs TRBV6-2 or TRBV6-3 and TRBJ2-7; D gene unclear. The CDR3 consists of 12 residues. Per the germline V gene, CDR1 is MNHEY and CDR2 is SVGEGT. With 0 bases removed from V and 4 bases from J, the gap between germline ends came to 4 bases. The CDR3 DNA reads as TGTGCCAGCAGTTACTCCGAGTACGAGCAGTACTTC. It encodes CASSYSEYEQYF.

The chain is built from TRBV7-9 and TRBJ2-1; D is ambiguous. The length of the CDR3 is 12 residues. Deletions cut 3 bases from V and 11 bases from J, with 11 bases between. Germline V gene data show CDR1 as SEHNR and CDR2 as FQNEAQ (reference sequence). CDR3 protein: CASSLVHSQQFF. As DNA, the CDR3 is TGTGCCAGCAGCTTGGTACACTCTCAGCAGTTCTTC.

The chain carries TRBV6-1 and TRBJ2-7; 7 bases map to TRBD1. The V and J ends lost 3 bases and 0 bases, in that order; junction bases with no gene match: 2. Looked up from germline, CDR1 is MNHNS and CDR2 is SASEGT. The CDR3 runs to 14 residues. DNA for the CDR3: TGTGCCAGCAGTGAGACAGGGATCTCCTACGAGCAGTACTTC. It is translated as CASSETGISYEQYF.

This clone occurred once. J is TRBJ1-2 and V is TRBV7-6; 9 bases align to TRBD1. Trimming cost V 4 bases and J 6 bases; bases outside gene matches: 9. Germline CDR1 reads SGHVS; CDR2 reads FNYEAQ. The CDR3 has 15 residues. The CDR3 DNA reads as TGTGCCAGCAGCTCCTTCCGGGACAGGGCGGATGGCTACACCTTC. Residues: CASSSFRDRADGYTF.

Regarding this clone: Other DNA sequences of this sample code for an identical CDR3. The V and J genes are TRBV6-2 or TRBV6-3 and TRBJ2-7; D unclear. The CDR3 contains 12 residues. CDR1 and CDR2 from the germline V gene are MNHEY and SVGEGT. V lost 4 bases and J 4 bases, leaving 8 bases between the germline ends. The CDR3 DNA is TGTGCCAGCAGTTTAGGGAATTACGAGCAGTACTTC. This codes for CASSLGNYEQYF.

V gene TRBV13 combines with J gene TRBJ2-1; no definite D call. V shed 1 base and J shed 8 bases, with 6 bases lying between them. Germline V gene data show CDR1 as PRHDT and CDR2 as FYEKMQ (reference sequence). The CDR3 runs 12 residues. DNA for the CDR3: TGTGCCAGCAGCTTAGACCCACATGAGCAGTTCTTC. This gives the protein CASSLDPHEQFF.

J is TRBJ2-7 and V is TRBV19, with 7 positions matching TRBD1. The germline CDR1 and CDR2 sequences are LNHDA and SQIVND (reference sequence). The length of the CDR3 is 14 residues. The junction had 7 bases not matched to a gene; V was cut back by 5 bases and J by 3 bases. This CDR3 reads CASSPISGGYEQYF. In DNA, the CDR3 is TGTGCCAGTAGTCCGATTTCAGGGGGCTACGAGCAGTACTTC.

The chain joins TRBV10-3 to TRBJ2-5; D is unresolved. The germline V and J ends were trimmed by 3 bases and 3 bases, with 11 bases remaining between them. The CDR3 sequence is 14 residues long. Germline-derived CDR1 and CDR2 are ENHRY and SYGVKD. CDR3: CAISEGPLEETQYF. CDR3 DNA: TGTGCCATCAGTGAAGGTCCGCTTGAAGAGACCCAGTACTTC.

The rearrangement uses TRBV4-1 and TRBJ1-2, with 8 bases fitting TRBD1. Germline assignment: CDR1 MGHRA and CDR2 YSYEKL. J lost 8 bases, V lost 4 bases, and 15 bases had no gene match. This CDR3 spans 16 amino acids. The CDR3 loop reads CASSLSHSKDREGYTF. CDR3 nucleotides: TGCGCCAGCAGCCTAAGCCACTCAAAGGACAGGGAAGGCTACACCTTC.

The V gene is TRBV5-1, the J gene TRBJ1-2; D is unclear. The CDR3 runs 12 residues. Germline lookup yields CDR1 SGHRS and CDR2 YFSETQ. The germline V and J ends were trimmed by 3 bases and 10 bases, with 13 bases remaining between them. CDR3 nucleotide sequence: TGCGCCAGCAGCTCGACCCCCCAGGCCTACACCTTC. This codes for CASSSTPQAYTF.

The rearrangement links TRBV27 to TRBJ1-5; D possibly corresponds to TRBD1 (6 bases). The CDR3 totals 17 residues. Germline assignment: CDR1 MNHEY and CDR2 SMNVEV (reference sequence). The V gene lost 2 bases and the J gene lost 1 base, with 15 bases spanning the gap. The CDR3 reads CASSLGGTYFSNQPQHF. CDR3 nucleotide sequence: TGTGCCAGCAGTTTAGGGGGGACATATTTCAGCAATCAGCCCCAGCATTTT.

Only one count was recorded for this clone. The genes are TRBV5-1 and TRBJ2-1; 12 bases align to TRBD2. Germline V gene lookup returns CDR1 SGHRS and CDR2 YFSETQ. The V segment lost 3 bases and the J segment 5 bases; nucleotides outside the gene matches: 6. The CDR3 runs to 16 residues. The CDR3 loop is CASSSTSGGRHNEQFF. DNA of the CDR3: TGCGCCAGCAGCTCGACTAGCGGGGGACGACACAATGAGCAGTTCTTC.

A word on this clone: Mismatch with germline at one junction end may stem from a read error. V usage is TRBV2 and J usage is TRBJ2-7, with a weak D call TRBD1 (5 bases). The germline gives CDR1 SNHLY, CDR2 FYNNEI. The CDR3 length is 13 residues. The CDR3 coding sequence is TGTGCCAGCAGGGAAGGGGCTACCTACGAGCAGTACTTC. Protein product: CASREGATYEQYF.

The V call is TRBV20-1, the J call TRBJ2-7, with TRBD2 matching 7 bases. This CDR3 is 11 amino acids long. Germline CDR1 DFQATT, CDR2 SNEGSKA (reference sequence). V lost 1 base to trimming and J lost 13 bases; unmatched junction nucleotides: 7. The DNA for the CDR3 is TGCAGTGCTAGAGGGGGGACGGGGGGATACTTC. It is translated as CSARGGTGGYF.

The chain is built from TRBV7-6 and TRBJ1-2, with unresolved D. Trimming shortened V by 5 bases and J by 6 bases, and 19 bases separated the two germline ends. The CDR3 has 15 amino acids. Germline-derived CDR1 and CDR2 are SGHVS and FNYEAQ. The CDR3 region is CASSPSYTRVDGYTF. In DNA form, the CDR3 reads TGTGCCAGCAGCCCTTCATACACAAGGGTCGATGGCTACACCTTC.

V and J are TRBV28 and TRBJ2-1, with 7 bases that match TRBD2. Germline lookup yields CDR1 MDHEN and CDR2 SYDVKM. With V trimmed by 4 bases and J by 4 bases, 7 bases remained unmatched. CDR3 length: 15 amino acids. DNA of the CDR3: TGTGCCAGCAGTTCCCCCGGGACTAAGTACAATGAGCAGTTCTTC. Protein sequence: CASSSPGTKYNEQFF.

The V and J genes are TRBV5-1 and TRBJ1-3; D gene uncertain. V was cut by 4 bases and J by 0 bases, with 5 bases left in between. CDR3 length: 13 residues. Germline V lookup: CDR1 SGHRS, CDR2 YFSETQ. The CDR3: CASSAYSGNTIYF. The CDR3 nucleotides are TGCGCCAGCAGCGCCTACTCTGGAAACACCATATATTTT.